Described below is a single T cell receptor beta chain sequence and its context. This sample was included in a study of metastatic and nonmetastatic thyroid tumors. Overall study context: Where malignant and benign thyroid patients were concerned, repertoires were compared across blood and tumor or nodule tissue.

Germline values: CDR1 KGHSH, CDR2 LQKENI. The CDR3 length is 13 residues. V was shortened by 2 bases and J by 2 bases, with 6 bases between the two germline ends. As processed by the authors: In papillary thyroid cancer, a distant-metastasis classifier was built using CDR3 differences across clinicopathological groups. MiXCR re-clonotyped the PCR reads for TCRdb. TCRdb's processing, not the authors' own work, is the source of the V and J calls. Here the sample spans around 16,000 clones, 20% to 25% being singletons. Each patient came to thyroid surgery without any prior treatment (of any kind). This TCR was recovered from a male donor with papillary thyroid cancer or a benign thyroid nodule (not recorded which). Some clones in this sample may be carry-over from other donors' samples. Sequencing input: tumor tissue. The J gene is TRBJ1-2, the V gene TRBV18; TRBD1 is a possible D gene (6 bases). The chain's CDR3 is CASSPTGNYGYTF. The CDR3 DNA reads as TGTGCCAGCTCACCAACAGGGAACTATGGCTACACCTTC.